These 15 T cell receptor beta chains were sequenced from one sample in a study of radiotherapy plus CTLA-4 blockade in lung cancer (dated by TCRdb to the late 2010s). The library was made by the immunoSEQ multiplex PCR assay. TCRdb took over this immuneACCESS table, retaining in-frame rearrangements with V and J assigned. Such tables are incomplete; in checked studies, under half of the missing clones stem from an unresolved V gene, and the remainder is unexplained. A total of 50,000 to 60,000 clones appear in this sample, about 80% of them only once. The top ten clones comprise roughly 6% of the sample. Specimen: peripheral blood, collected from a patient treated with radiotherapy plus ipilimumab. The origin of the receptors is a human donor with non-small cell lung cancer whose response to radiotherapy plus ipilimumab could not be evaluated.

The chain employs TRBV28 and TRBJ2-7; TRBD1 aligns across 9 bases. Germline CDR1 and CDR2: MDHEN and SYDVKM. The ends lost 7 bases at V and 9 bases at J; junction bases unmatched: 16. This CDR3 comprises 15 residues. CDR3: CASIPPGTGIMRQYF. The CDR3 DNA reads TGTGCCAGCATCCCCCCCGGGACAGGGATAATGAGGCAGTACTTC. Full variable domain (rest looked up from reference TRBV28 and TRBJ2-7): DVKVTQSSRYLVKRTGEKVFLECVQDMDHENMFWYRQDPGLGLRLIYFSYDVKMKEKGDIPEGYSVSREKKERFSLILESASTNQTSMYLCASIPPGTGIMRQYFGPGTRLTVT.

V gene TRBV10-2 combines with J gene TRBJ2-2; a weak D match, TRBD1 (5 bases). The CDR3 covers 12 residues. The germline gives CDR1 WSHSY, CDR2 SAAADI. Trimming shortened V by 6 bases and J by 10 bases, and 12 bases separated the two germline ends. The DNA of the CDR3 is TGCGCCAGCAGCCTCAGGGAAACGGAGCTGTTTTTT. Protein product: CASSLRETELFF.

The chain links TRBV18 to TRBJ2-5; 7 bases are a match to TRBD1. With V trimmed by 0 bases and J by 5 bases, 9 bases remained unmatched. The germline CDR1 and CDR2 sequences are KGHSH and LQKENI. This CDR3 spans 16 amino acids. The DNA for the CDR3 is TGTGCCAGCTCACCACCGGAGACAGGGCGTTTGGAGACCCAGTACTTC. Translation: CASSPPETGRLETQYF.

The rearrangement links TRBV9 to TRBJ2-1, with D tentatively TRBD2 (5 bases). The germline V gene has CDR1 SGDLS and CDR2 YYNGEE. The CDR3 covers 16 residues. V was trimmed by 0 bases and J by 8 bases, leaving 18 bases between them. Here the CDR3 reads CASSVGGATSNYEQFF. For the CDR3, the DNA is TGTGCCAGCAGCGTAGGGGGTGCTACTAGTAACTATGAGCAGTTCTTC.

The J gene is TRBJ2-7, the V gene TRBV5-6, with 9 positions matching TRBD1. J gave up 4 bases and V 4 bases, and 3 bases lay outside the gene matches. In germline, CDR1 is SGHDT, CDR2 YYEEEE. The CDR3 spans 13 residues. In DNA form, the CDR3 reads TGTGCCAGCAGCATGGACAGGGGTTACGAGCAGTACTTC. Its translation is CASSMDRGYEQYF.

This chain uses TRBV7-2 with TRBJ2-2; TRBD2 matches 9 bases. CDR1 and CDR2 (germline): SGHTA, FQGNSA. The CDR3 loop spans 16 amino acids. Trimming at V came to 1 base and at J to 5 bases, leaving 5 bases not matched to a gene. The CDR3 reads CASSLGNSGGTGELFF. CDR3 in DNA: TGTGCCAGCAGCTTAGGGAATAGCGGGGGAACCGGGGAGCTGTTTTTT.

The sample holds a few counts of this clone. The V gene is TRBV9, the J gene TRBJ2-1; tentative D call: TRBD2 (6 bases). The CDR3 totals 18 residues. V lost 0 bases, J lost 4 bases, and 20 bases lay in between. Germline V gene lookup returns CDR1 SGDLS and CDR2 YYNGEE. For the CDR3, the DNA is TGTGCCAGCAGCGTAGAGCAGGGAGGTTTGGCGGGGTACAATGAGCAGTTCTTC. Residues: CASSVEQGGLAGYNEQFF.

The V and J genes are TRBV5-6 and TRBJ1-1; D ambiguous. V lost 0 bases and J lost 3, with 12 bases in between. Germline CDR1 reads SGHDT; CDR2 reads YYEEEE. CDR3 size: 15 residues. The CDR3 DNA reads as TGTGCCAGCAGCTTGGGAACCGGGTTCGACACTGAAGCTTTCTTT. Translated, it gives CASSLGTGFDTEAFF.

The V call is TRBV12-5, the J call TRBJ2-7; 11 bases are a match to TRBD1. The CDR3 is 15 amino acids. CDR1 and CDR2 from the germline V gene are LGHNT and FRNRAP. Unmatched junction bases numbered 6, after V lost 6 bases and J lost 2 bases. CDR3: CASGLRDRGTYEQYF. The CDR3, as DNA: TGTGCTAGTGGCCTTCGGGACAGGGGGACCTACGAGCAGTACTTC.

This CDR3 reads CATSTGSYEQYF. The CDR3 nucleotides are TGTGCCACCTCCACAGGGTCCTACGAGCAGTACTTC. This chain connects TRBV19 to TRBJ2-7, with D tentatively TRBD1 (6 bases). The CDR3 covers 12 residues. Germline loops: CDR1 LNHDA, CDR2 SQIVND (reference sequence). With 10 bases removed from V and 1 base from J, the gap between germline ends came to 11 bases.

This clone was seen a single time. DNA of the CDR3: TGCGCCAGCAGCGAATCAGGGTTGCCTAATGAAAAACTGTTTTTT. Its protein is CASSESGLPNEKLFF. J is TRBJ1-4 and V is TRBV4-1, with a tentative D call TRBD1 (5 bases). This CDR3 has 15 residues. V gave up 5 bases and J gave up 3 bases, with 13 bases separating them. The germline V gene has CDR1 MGHRA and CDR2 YSYEKL.

This chain connects TRBV19 to TRBJ2-7; D might be TRBD1 (6 bases). From germline, CDR1 is LNHDA and CDR2 SQIVND (reference sequence). This CDR3 comprises 14 residues. Trimming removed 5 bases from V and 4 bases from J, with 15 bases in between. CDR3 coding DNA: TGTGCCAGTAGTCCACGCAGGGGATCTTACGAGCAGTACTTC. Residues: CASSPRRGSYEQYF.

The chain employs TRBV28 and TRBJ1-2; D remains unclear. Germline lookup yields CDR1 MDHEN and CDR2 SYDVKM. The V end lost 6 bases, the J end lost 2 bases, and 7 bases lay between the germline ends. This CDR3 comprises 12 residues. The CDR3 loop is CASRRPNYGYTF. Written as DNA, the CDR3 is TGTGCCAGCAGGCGTCCCAACTATGGCTACACCTTC.

The chain has TRBV9 and TRBJ2-7; TRBD2 is a possible D gene (5 bases). Germline CDR1 and CDR2: SGDLS and YYNGEE. The CDR3 is 16 residues long. V lost 0 bases and J 0 bases, leaving 13 bases between the germline ends. The CDR3 nucleotides are TGTGCCAGCAGCGTAGGGAGCGGCCTAAGCTCCTACGAGCAGTACTTC. This gives the protein CASSVGSGLSSYEQYF.

This clone was seen a few times. V gene TRBV4-1 combines with J gene TRBJ2-7; 9 bases match TRBD1. This CDR3 is built from 15 residues. CDR1 and CDR2 (germline): MGHRA, YSYEKL. With 1 base clipped from V and 4 bases from J, the junction kept 5 bases outside the gene matches. The CDR3 region is CASSQARTGAYEQYF. The DNA for the CDR3 is TGCGCCAGCAGCCAAGCGCGGACAGGGGCTTACGAGCAGTACTTC.